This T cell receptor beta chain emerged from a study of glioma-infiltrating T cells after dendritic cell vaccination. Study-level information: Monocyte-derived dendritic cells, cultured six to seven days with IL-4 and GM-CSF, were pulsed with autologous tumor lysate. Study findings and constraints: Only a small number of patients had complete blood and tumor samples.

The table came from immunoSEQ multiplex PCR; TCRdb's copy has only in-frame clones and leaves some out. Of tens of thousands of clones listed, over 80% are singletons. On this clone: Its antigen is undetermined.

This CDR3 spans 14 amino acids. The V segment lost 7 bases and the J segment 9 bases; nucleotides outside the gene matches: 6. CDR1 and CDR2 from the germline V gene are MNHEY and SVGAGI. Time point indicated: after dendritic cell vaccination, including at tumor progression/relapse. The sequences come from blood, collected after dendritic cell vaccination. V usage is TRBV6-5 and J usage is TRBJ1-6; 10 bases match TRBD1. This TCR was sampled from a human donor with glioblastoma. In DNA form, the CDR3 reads TGTGCCAGCACCATGACAGGGGGCTTTTCACCCCTCCACTTT. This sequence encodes CASTMTGGFSPLHF.